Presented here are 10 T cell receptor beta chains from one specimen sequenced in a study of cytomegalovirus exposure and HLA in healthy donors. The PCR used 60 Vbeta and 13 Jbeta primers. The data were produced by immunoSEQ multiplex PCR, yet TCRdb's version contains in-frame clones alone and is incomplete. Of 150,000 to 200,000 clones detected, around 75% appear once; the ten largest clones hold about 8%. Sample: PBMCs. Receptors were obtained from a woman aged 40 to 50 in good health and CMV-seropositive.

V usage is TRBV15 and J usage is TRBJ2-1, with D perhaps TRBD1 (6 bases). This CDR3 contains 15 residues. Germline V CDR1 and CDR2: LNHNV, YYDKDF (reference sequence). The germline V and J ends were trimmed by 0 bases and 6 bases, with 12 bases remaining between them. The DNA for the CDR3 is TGTGCCACCAGCAGAGAAGGGACACTACGCAATGAGCAGTTCTTC. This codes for CATSREGTLRNEQFF.

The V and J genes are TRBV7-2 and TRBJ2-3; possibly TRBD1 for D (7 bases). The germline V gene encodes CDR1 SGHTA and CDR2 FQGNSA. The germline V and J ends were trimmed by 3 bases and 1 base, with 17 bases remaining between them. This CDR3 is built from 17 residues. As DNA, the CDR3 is TGTGCCAGCAGCTTGGGGGGACAGACCAAACGCACAGATACGCAGTATTTT. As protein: CASSLGGQTKRTDTQYF.

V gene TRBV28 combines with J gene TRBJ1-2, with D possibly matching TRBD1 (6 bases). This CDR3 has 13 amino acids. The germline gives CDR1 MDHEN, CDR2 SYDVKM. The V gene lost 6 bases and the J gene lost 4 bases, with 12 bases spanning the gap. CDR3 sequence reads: CASSLQGLYGYTF. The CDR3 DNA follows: TGTGCCAGCAGCCTACAGGGCCTCTATGGCTACACCTTC.

The DNA of the CDR3 is TGCGCCAGCAGCTTGACTAGCGGGAGTGGCCTGACGTACTTC. It is translated as CASSLTSGSGLTYF. The V gene is TRBV5-1, the J gene TRBJ2-7; 11 bases fit TRBD2. Germline assignment: CDR1 SGHRS and CDR2 YFSETQ. The V gene end was trimmed by 1 base and the J gene end by 12 bases; junction bases not matched to a gene: 9. CDR3 size: 14 residues.

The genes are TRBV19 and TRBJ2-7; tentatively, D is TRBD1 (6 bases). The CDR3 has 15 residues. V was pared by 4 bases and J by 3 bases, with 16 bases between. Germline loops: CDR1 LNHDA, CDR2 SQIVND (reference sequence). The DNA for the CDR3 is TGTGCCAGTAGTAATCGGGACACAGGGCTCTACGAGCAGTACTTC. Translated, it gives CASSNRDTGLYEQYF.

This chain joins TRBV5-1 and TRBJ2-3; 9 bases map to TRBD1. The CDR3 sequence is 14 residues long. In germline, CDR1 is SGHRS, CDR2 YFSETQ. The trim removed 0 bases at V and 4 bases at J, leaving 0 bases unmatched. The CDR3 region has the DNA TGCGCCAGCAGCTTGGGGACAGGGGCAGATACGCAGTATTTT. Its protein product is CASSLGTGADTQYF.

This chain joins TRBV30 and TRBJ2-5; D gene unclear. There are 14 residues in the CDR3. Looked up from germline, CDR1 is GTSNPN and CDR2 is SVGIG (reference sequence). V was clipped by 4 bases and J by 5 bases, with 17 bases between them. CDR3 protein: CAWTPPWARETQYF. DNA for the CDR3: TGTGCCTGGACCCCTCCTTGGGCCAGGGAGACCCAGTACTTC.

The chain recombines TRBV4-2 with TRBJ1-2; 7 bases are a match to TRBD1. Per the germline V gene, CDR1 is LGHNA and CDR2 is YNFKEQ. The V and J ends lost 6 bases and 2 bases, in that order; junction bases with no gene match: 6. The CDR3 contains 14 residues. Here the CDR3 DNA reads TGTGCCAGCAGGGGGGACAGTCAAAACTATGGCTACACCTTC. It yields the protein CASRGDSQNYGYTF.

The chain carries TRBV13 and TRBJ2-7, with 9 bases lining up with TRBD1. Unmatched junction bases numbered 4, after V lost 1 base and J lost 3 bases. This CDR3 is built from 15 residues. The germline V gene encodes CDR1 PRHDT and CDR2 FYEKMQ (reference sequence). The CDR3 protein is CASSLEKGQGYEQYF. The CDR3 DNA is TGTGCCAGCAGCTTAGAAAAGGGACAGGGCTACGAGCAGTACTTC.

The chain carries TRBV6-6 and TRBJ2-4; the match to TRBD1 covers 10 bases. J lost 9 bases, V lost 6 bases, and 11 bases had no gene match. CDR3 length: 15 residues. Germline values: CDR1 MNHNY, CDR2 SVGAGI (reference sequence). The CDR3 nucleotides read TGTGCCAGCAGATACCACGGGACAGGGGACGGCATTCAGTACTTC. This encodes CASRYHGTGDGIQYF.